This T cell receptor (beta chain) was captured by sequencing in a study of shared clonotypes between healthy human individuals (dated by TCRdb to about 2020). Describing the broader study: The cohort included three men and a couple of women between 18 and 49 years of age. Between about 0.94 and 8.9 billion PBMCs per donor were obtained by leukapheresis. For each donor, CD4 naive and CD4 memory were each given three plates, CD8 naive was given two plates, and CD8 memory was given one plate. The study deeply sequenced blood TCR repertoires of five healthy adults to estimate repertoire size and the extent of clonotype sharing between individuals. To increase sequencing depth and limit assay-specific biases, different laboratories used diverse techniques to prepare libraries and sequence TCR repertoires. What the work shows at the level of the full study, not this receptor alone: Incomplete sequencing was indicated by rarefaction of sorted-subset datasets, despite the large sequencing depth. Sampling was restricted to blood, and TCR repertoires in tissue are likely to differ from TCR repertoires in blood. About 4.5% of naive CD4, more than 3% of naive CD8, about 2.1% of memory CD4, and around 0.4% of memory CD8 clonotypes were shared across a handful of donors. The genetic and exposure-history diversity represented was limited by the small number of donors. Higher generation probabilities were observed for clonotypes shared by all four sorted-subset donors than for non-shared clonotypes. Larger estimated clonotype richness was generally found for naive subsets than for memory subsets. Pairwise subsampling indicated that sequencing depth was expected to affect the degree of clonotype sharing among donors.

The donors were healthy, HIV-negative adults who had no recently reported acute infections or vaccinations. Only Caucasian adults living in Nashville, Tennessee, USA were represented among the donors. CD4+ T cells were enriched by magnetic negative selection, after which naive cells were positively selected on CD45RA and the negative fraction was taken as the memory subset. After blood collection by leukapheresis, PBMCs were isolated using Ficoll-Histopaque density gradient centrifugation and then cryopreserved in the vapor phase of liquid nitrogen. Purity and quantity of every magnetically sorted T cell population were checked by analytical flow cytometry. Each sorted fraction had its genomic DNA isolated and then quantified by UV absorbance on a Nanodrop 2000c. About this clone itself: Its antigen is not yet known. No base-level quality is on record; no much larger clone is a single base apart.

Using the deep immunoSEQ assay, TCR CDR3 regions were amplified from genomic DNA by multiplex PCR. Extracted genomic DNA from each cell subset was distributed evenly across all wells of several immunoSEQ 96-well plates, and each plate was treated as a replicate. For sorted subsets, around 200 ng genomic DNA, equal to 25,000 to 35,000 T cell genomes, was loaded into each replicate PCR. The purified libraries were quantified using a Qubit 3.0 fluorometer, sized with a Bioanalyzer 2100, and then quantified again using the KAPA Library Quantification kit. Every immunoSEQ 96-well plate was sequenced on a separate single-read 150-cycle Illumina NextSeq 550 flow cell. The study's own analysis went as follows. Because the immunoSEQ output included only junctional sequences and no quality scores, the filtering could not be the same as the filtering used for full-length reads. To assign V/J genes and CDR3, sequences were annotated using PyIR, a Python wrapper for IgBLAST v1.9, with IMGT germline references. Any read was removed if the V/J assignment was weak (E-value above 1e-6), the CDR3 was missing, or the read contained stop codons, out-of-frame junctions, or ambiguous translated residues. V3J clonotypes were defined as sequences sharing an identical inferred V gene, J gene, and CDR3 amino acid sequence. The percentage overlap between two repertoires was calculated by dividing the number of shared unique clonotypes by the size of the smaller repertoire. Three approaches were used to assess repertoire richness: RTK rarefaction, the Chao1 estimator, and Recon v2.1 estimates of unobserved clonotypes. For all TCRbeta clonotypes obtained by the gDNA method from a handful of donors, generation probabilities were computed with OLGA. In TCRdb, the immuneACCESS table is reduced to in-frame sequences with V and J assigned. These tables do not hold every clone; where another copy was compared, an unresolved V gene accounts for under half, and the others remain unexplained. The V and J calls and clone size were taken over from that table, and D and trimming were inferred from the DNA. This sample comprises more than 2,000,000 clones, 85% to 95% of them detected only once. 0.13% to 0.15% of the sample is held by the ten biggest clonotypes.

This clonotype originated in a man aged 18 to 29 in good health. The specimen sequenced was naive CD4+ T cells sorted from blood. Reading the label with the study, this specimen's cell subset or site is: CD45RA+ positively selected.

DNA sequence: TGCAGCGCTCGAACAGGGGTACTGGATGAGCAGTTCTTC. It specifies CSARTGVLDEQFF. The chain joins TRBV29-1 to TRBJ2-1, with TRBD1 matching 7 junction bases. The germline V gene yields SQVTM for CDR1 and ANQGSEA for CDR2. The CDR3 runs 13 residues from the cysteine to the phenylalanine. CDR3 DNA is the only sequence kept; it has 39 bases, read in frame from the first base. For this chain, trimming is 7 bases at the V end and 8 bases at the J end, and the number of junction bases without a gene match is 11.